This passage covers 11 T cell receptor beta chains from one sample sequenced in a study of PD-1 blockade in classical Hodgkin lymphoma (dated by TCRdb to 2019 to 2021). In light of the paper, this sample's time point label describes: cycle 1 day 1 (C1D1), immediately before nivolumab initiation. Every trial patient had relapsed following autologous stem cell transplantation, and prior brentuximab vedotin exposure was what differed among cohorts A, B and C. Magnetic negative selection with a Miltenyi CD4+ T cell isolation kit was used to purify CD4+ T cells from thawed PBMCs. To prepare the library, the immunoSEQ multiplex PCR assay was applied. In its TCRdb copy, this immuneACCESS table keeps in-frame sequences only and misses some clones. Where compared with another copy, unresolved V genes explain less than half of these, and the others have no known cause. For this sample there are 30,000 or so clones; 90% appear just once. The ten largest clones take up roughly 0.2% of the sample.

The sample consisted of CD4+ T cells from blood, taken at baseline. These receptors were obtained from a human donor with classical Hodgkin lymphoma.

This rearrangement joins TRBV10-3 to TRBJ2-7; tentatively, D is TRBD2 (5 bases). The CDR3 is 12 residues long. The V gene lost 0 bases and the J gene lost 5 bases, with 5 bases spanning the gap. Germline values: CDR1 ENHRY, CDR2 SYGVKD. DNA of the CDR3: TGTGCCATCAGTGAGTCGACTAACGAGCAGTACTTC. Its translation is CAISESTNEQYF.

The genes are TRBV28 and TRBJ2-7; 13 nucleotides align to TRBD2. The CDR3 length is 22 residues. Germline V lookup: CDR1 MDHEN, CDR2 SYDVKM. V lost 3 bases, J lost 3 bases, and 23 bases stayed unmatched. DNA for the CDR3: TGTGCCAGCAGTTTTGCAGGGACGGGACTAGCGGGACATCACGGATATTTCTACGAGCAGTACTTC. It yields the protein CASSFAGTGLAGHHGYFYEQYF.

This chain joins TRBV7-3 and TRBJ2-2; either TRBD1 or TRBD2 may supply D (5 bases each). CDR1 is SGHTA, CDR2 FQGTGA, per germline. This CDR3 comprises 14 residues. With 4 bases removed from V and 7 bases from J, the gap between germline ends came to 13 bases. CDR3 bases: TGTGCCAGCAGCTCCCCAGGGAGAGGCGGGGAGCTGTTTTTT. Translated: CASSSPGRGGELFF.

The CDR3 DNA sequence: TGTGCCAGCAGTACCCAACCAGGGGGGAGGGACGCTTTCTTT. This encodes CASSTQPGGRDAFF. The chain has TRBV2 and TRBJ1-1, with 7 bases aligning to TRBD1. CDR3 length equals 14 residues. Trimming at V came to 5 bases and at J to 11 bases, leaving 14 bases not matched to a gene. Germline V lookup: CDR1 SNHLY, CDR2 FYNNEI. Drawing the rest from reference TRBV2 and TRBJ1-1, the complete variable domain is EPEVTQTPSHQVTQMGQEVILRCVPISNHLYFYWYRQILGQKVEFLVSFYNNEISEKSEIFDDQFSVERPDGSNFTLKIRSTKLEDSAMYFCASSTQPGGRDAFFGQGTRLTVV.

The chain recombines TRBV6-5 with TRBJ1-1, with TRBD1 as a possible D gene (5 bases). The V end was cut by 2 bases, the J end by 1 base, with 11 bases between. CDR3 size: 15 residues. Germline values: CDR1 MNHEY, CDR2 SVGAGI. The CDR3 here is CASSYGREANTEAFF. The CDR3 DNA reads as TGTGCCAGCAGTTACGGCAGGGAGGCGAACACTGAAGCTTTCTTT.

The chain has TRBV10-3 and TRBJ2-1, with D possibly being TRBD2 (5 bases). CDR3 length: 17 amino acids. CDR1 and CDR2 from the germline V gene are ENHRY and SYGVKD. V gave up 0 bases and J gave up 4 bases, with 16 bases separating them. This CDR3 is CAISESELVARYNEQFF. The CDR3 region has the DNA TGTGCCATCAGTGAGTCGGAGTTGGTAGCGAGATACAATGAGCAGTTCTTC.

The CDR3 DNA reads TGTGCCAGCAGTTACTCACGGACAGGGGCGAACACTGAAGCTTTCTTT. This translates into CASSYSRTGANTEAFF. The J gene is TRBJ1-1, the V gene TRBV6-5, with 9 bases lining up with TRBD1. The CDR3 covers 16 residues. Trimming took 0 bases from V and 1 from J; bases not matched to a gene: 3. Germline values: CDR1 MNHEY, CDR2 SVGAGI.

This chain uses TRBV19 with TRBJ1-3; D ambiguous. Trimming removed 3 bases from V and 1 base from J, with 10 bases in between. Per the germline V gene, CDR1 is LNHDA and CDR2 is SQIVND (reference sequence). CDR3 size: 15 residues. The CDR3 is CASSIPLESGNTIYF. The CDR3, as DNA: TGTGCCAGTAGTATCCCCCTGGAGTCTGGAAACACCATATATTTT.

The V and J genes are TRBV6-1 and TRBJ1-5, with 8 nucleotides matching TRBD1. The length of the CDR3 is 17 residues. Germline V gives CDR1 MNHNS, CDR2 SASEGT. V lost 4 bases and J lost 4; bases outside the gene matches: 12. The CDR3 spells CASSVLVRGLTNQPQHF. The CDR3 bases are TGTGCCAGCAGTGTTCTAGTCAGGGGGCTGACTAATCAGCCCCAGCATTTT.

The chain joins TRBV11-2 to TRBJ2-7, with D perhaps matching TRBD1 (5 bases). The CDR3 loop spans 13 amino acids. Germline V gene lookup returns CDR1 SGHAT and CDR2 FQNNGV. Trimming pared 5 bases from V and 3 bases from J, leaving 11 bases between. In nucleotides, the CDR3 is TGTGCCAGCAGCGCCCAGGGATTCTACGAGCAGTACTTC. Translated: CASSAQGFYEQYF.

The chain is built from TRBV5-1 and TRBJ2-4, with 8 bases aligning to TRBD1. This CDR3 has 13 residues. In germline, CDR1 is SGHRS, CDR2 YFSETQ. With V trimmed by 3 bases and J by 6 bases, 2 bases remained unmatched. CDR3 DNA sequence: TGCGCCAGCAGCTCTGGGACAGGAAACATTCAGTACTTC. This gives the protein CASSSGTGNIQYF.